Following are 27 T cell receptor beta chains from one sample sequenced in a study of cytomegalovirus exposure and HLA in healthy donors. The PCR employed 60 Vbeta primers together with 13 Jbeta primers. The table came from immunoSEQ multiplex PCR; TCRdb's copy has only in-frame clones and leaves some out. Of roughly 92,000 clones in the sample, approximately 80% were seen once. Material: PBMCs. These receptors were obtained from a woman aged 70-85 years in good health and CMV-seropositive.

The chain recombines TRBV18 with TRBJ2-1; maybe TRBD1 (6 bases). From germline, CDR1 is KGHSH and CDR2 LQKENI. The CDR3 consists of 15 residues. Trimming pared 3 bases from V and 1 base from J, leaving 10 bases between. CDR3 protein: CASSPTGQSYNEQFF. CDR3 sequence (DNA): TGTGCCAGCTCACCGACGGGACAATCCTACAATGAGCAGTTCTTC.

CDR3 in amino acids: CASSSRTGWPQHF. DNA for the CDR3: TGTGCCAGTAGTTCCCGGACAGGCTGGCCCCAGCATTTT. The chain couples TRBV19 to TRBJ1-5; TRBD1 agrees at 7 bases. The V gene's germline CDR1 is LNHDA and CDR2 SQIVND (reference sequence). V gave up 5 bases and J gave up 9 bases; unmatched junction bases: 7. CDR3 length: 13 residues.

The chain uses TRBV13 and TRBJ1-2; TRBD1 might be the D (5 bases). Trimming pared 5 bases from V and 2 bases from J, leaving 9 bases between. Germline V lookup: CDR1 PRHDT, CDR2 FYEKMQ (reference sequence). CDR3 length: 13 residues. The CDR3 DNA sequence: TGTGCCAGCAGCCCCCGGGGGAACTATGGCTACACCTTC. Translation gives CASSPRGNYGYTF.

The CDR3 nucleotides are TGTGCCAGCAGTGACTCCGGGGGTCCCTACAATGAGCAGTTCTTC. Its translation is CASSDSGGPYNEQFF. The genes are TRBV6-4 and TRBJ2-1; D is perhaps TRBD2 (6 bases). Trimming left V 0 bases short and J 2 bases short, with 8 bases between. The CDR3 extends over 15 amino acids. Germline V gives CDR1 MRHNA, CDR2 SNTAGT.

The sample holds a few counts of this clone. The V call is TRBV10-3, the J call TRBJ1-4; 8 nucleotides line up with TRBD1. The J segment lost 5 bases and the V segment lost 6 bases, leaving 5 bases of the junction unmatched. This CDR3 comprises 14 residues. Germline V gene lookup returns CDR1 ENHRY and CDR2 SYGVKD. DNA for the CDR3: TGTGCCATCAGGGGCGGGACAGGCAATGAAAAACTGTTTTTT. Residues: CAIRGGTGNEKLFF.

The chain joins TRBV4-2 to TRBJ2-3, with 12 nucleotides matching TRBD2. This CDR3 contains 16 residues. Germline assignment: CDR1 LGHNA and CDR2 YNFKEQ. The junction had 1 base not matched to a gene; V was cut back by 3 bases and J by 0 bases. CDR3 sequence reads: CASSHGLAGSTDTQYF. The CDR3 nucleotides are TGTGCCAGCAGCCATGGACTAGCGGGGAGCACAGATACGCAGTATTTT.

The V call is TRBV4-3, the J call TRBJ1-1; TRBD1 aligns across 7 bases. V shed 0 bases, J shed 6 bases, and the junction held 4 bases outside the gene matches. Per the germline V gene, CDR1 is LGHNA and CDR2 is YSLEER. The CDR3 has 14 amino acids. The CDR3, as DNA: TGCGCCAGCAGCCAAGATCCGGGGACAGCTGAAGCTTTCTTT. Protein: CASSQDPGTAEAFF.

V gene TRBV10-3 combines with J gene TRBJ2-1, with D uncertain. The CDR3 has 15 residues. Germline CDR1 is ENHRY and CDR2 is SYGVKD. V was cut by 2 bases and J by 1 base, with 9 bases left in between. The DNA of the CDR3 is TGTGCCATCAGTGAGCAGCGCGGTTCCTACAATGAGCAGTTCTTC. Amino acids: CAISEQRGSYNEQFF.

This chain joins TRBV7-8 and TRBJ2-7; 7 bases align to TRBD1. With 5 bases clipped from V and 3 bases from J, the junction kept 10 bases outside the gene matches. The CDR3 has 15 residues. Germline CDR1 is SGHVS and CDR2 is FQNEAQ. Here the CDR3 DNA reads TGTGCCAGCAGCCCAGGGGGAGCGGTCTACTACGAGCAGTACTTC. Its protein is CASSPGGAVYYEQYF.

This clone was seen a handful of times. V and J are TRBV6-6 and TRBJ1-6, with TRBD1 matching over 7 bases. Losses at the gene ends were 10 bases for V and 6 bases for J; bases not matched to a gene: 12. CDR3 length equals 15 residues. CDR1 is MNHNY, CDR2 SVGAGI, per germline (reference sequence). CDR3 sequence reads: CATQDRDPPNSPLHF. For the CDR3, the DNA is TGTGCCACCCAAGACAGGGATCCTCCTAATTCACCCCTCCACTTT.

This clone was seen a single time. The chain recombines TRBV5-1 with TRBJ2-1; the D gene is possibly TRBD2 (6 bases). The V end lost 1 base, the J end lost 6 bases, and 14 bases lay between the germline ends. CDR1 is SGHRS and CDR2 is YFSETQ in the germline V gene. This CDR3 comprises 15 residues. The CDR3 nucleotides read TGCGCCAGCAGCTTGACCCTTGCCGGGGGCAATGAGCAGTTCTTC. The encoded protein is CASSLTLAGGNEQFF. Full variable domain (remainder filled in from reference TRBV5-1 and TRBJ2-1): KAGVTQTPRYLIKTRGQQVTLSCSPISGHRSVSWYQQTPGQGLQFLFEYFSETQRNKGNFPGRFSGRQFSNSRSEMNVSTLELGDSALYLCASSLTLAGGNEQFFGPGTRLTVL.

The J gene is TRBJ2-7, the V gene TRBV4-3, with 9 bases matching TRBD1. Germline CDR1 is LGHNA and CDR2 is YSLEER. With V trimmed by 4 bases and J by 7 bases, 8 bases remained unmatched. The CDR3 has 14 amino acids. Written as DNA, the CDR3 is TGCGCCAGCAGCCCTTCCACAGGGGGCTGGGAGCAGTACTTC. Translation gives CASSPSTGGWEQYF.

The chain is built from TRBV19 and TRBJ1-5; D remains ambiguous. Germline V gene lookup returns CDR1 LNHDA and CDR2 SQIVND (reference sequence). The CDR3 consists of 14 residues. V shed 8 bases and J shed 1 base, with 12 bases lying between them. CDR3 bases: TGTGCCAGTTCGTCAGGCCTGAGCAATCAGCCCCAGCATTTT. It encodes CASSSGLSNQPQHF.

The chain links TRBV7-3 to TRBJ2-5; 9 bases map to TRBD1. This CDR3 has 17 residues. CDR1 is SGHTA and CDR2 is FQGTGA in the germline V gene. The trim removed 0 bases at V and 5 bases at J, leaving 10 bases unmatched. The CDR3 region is CASSLTPGQGGPETQYF. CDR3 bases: TGTGCCAGCAGCTTAACTCCGGGACAGGGCGGGCCGGAGACCCAGTACTTC.

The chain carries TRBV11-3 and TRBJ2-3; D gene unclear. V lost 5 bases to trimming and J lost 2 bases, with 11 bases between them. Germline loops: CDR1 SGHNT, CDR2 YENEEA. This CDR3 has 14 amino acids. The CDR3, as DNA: TGTGCCAGCAGCCCAGACACCAACACAGATACGCAGTATTTT. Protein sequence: CASSPDTNTDTQYF.

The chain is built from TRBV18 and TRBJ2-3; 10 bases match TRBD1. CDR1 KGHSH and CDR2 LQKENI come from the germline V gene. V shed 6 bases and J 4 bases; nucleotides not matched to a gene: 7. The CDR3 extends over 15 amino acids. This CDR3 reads CASSPVGTGADTQYF. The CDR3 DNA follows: TGTGCCAGCTCGCCGGTGGGGACAGGGGCAGATACGCAGTATTTT. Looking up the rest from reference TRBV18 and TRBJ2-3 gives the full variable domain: NAGVMQNPRHLVRRRGQEARLRCSPMKGHSHVYWYRQLPEEGLKFMVYLQKENIIDESGMPKERFSAEFPKEGPSILRIQQVVRGDSAAYFCASSPVGTGADTQYFGPGTRLTVL.

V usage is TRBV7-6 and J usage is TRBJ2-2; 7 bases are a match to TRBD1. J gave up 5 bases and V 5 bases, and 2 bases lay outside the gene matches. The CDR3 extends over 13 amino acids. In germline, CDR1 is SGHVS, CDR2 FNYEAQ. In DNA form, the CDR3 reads TGTGCCAGCAGCCAGACAGGGACCGGGGAGCTGTTTTTT. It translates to CASSQTGTGELFF.

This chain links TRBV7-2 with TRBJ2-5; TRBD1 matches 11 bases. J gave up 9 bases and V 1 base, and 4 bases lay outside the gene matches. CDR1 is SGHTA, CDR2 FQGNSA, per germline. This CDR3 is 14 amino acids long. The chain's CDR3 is CASSLEVGQGAQYF. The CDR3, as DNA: TGTGCCAGCAGCTTAGAGGTGGGACAGGGGGCCCAGTACTTC.

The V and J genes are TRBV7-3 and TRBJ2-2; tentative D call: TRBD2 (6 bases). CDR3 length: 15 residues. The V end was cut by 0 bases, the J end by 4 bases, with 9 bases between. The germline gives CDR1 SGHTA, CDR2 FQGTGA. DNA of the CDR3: TGTGCCAGCAGCTTAACGGGGGGATCCACCGGGGAGCTGTTTTTT. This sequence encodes CASSLTGGSTGELFF.

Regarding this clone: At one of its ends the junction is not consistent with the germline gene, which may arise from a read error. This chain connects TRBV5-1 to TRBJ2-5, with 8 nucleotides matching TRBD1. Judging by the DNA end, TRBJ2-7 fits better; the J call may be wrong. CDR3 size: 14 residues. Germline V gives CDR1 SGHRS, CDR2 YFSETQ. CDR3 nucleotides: TGCGCCAGCAGGTTGGACAGGGTCTCCTACGAGCAGTACTTC. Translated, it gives CASRLDRVSYEQYF.

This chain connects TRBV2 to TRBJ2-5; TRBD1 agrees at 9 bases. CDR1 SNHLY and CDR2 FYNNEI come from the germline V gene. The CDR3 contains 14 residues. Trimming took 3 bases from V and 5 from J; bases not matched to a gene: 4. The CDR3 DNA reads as TGTGCCAGCAGTGACCAGACAGGGGGGGAGACCCAGTACTTC. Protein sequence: CASSDQTGGETQYF.

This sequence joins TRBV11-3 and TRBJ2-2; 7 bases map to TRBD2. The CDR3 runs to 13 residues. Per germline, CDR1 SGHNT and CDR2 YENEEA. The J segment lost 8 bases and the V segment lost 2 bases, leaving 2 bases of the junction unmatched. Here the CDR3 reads CASSLLAAGELFF. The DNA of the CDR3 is TGTGCCAGCAGCTTACTAGCGGCGGGGGAGCTGTTTTTT. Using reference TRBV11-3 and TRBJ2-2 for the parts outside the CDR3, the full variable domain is EAGVVQSPRYKIIEKKQPVAFWCNPISGHNTLYWYLQNLGQGPELLIRYENEEAVDDSQLPKDRFSAERLKGVDSTLKIQPAELGDSAVYLCASSLLAAGELFFGEGSRLTVL.

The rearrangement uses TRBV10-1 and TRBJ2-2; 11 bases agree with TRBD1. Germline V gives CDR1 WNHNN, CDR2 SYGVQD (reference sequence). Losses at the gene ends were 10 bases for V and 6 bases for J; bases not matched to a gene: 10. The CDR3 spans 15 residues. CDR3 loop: CATLGQGASSGELFF. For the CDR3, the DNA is TGCGCCACTCTAGGACAGGGGGCGTCATCCGGGGAGCTGTTTTTT.

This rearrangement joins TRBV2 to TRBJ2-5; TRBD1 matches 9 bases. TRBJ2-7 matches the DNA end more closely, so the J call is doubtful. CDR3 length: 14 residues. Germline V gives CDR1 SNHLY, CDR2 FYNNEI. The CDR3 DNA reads TGTGCCAGCAGTGAGGGACAGGGCAACTACGAGCAGTACTTC. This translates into CASSEGQGNYEQYF.

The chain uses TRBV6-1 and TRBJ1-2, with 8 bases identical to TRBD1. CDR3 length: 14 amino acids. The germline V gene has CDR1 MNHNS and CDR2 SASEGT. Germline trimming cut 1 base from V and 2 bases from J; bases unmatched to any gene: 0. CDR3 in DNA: TGTGCCAGCAGTGAAGGACAGGGGAACTATGGCTACACCTTC. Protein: CASSEGQGNYGYTF.

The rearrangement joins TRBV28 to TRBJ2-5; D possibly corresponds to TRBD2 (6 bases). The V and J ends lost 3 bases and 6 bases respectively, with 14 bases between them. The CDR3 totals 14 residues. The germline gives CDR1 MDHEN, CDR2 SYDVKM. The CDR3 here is CASSLGGFVKTQYF. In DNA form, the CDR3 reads TGTGCCAGCAGTTTGGGGGGTTTCGTAAAGACCCAGTACTTC.

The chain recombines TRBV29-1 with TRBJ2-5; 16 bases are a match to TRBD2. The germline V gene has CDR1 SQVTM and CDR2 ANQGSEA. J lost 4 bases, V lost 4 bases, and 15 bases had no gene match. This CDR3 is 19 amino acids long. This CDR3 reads CSVGERGLAGGPVGETQYF. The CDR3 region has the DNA TGCAGCGTTGGGGAGCGGGGACTAGCGGGAGGGCCCGTTGGAGAGACCCAGTACTTC. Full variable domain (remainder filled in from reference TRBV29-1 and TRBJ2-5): SAVISQKPSRDICQRGTSLTIQCQVDSQVTMMFWYRQQPGQSLTLIATANQGSEATYESGFVIDKFPISRPNLTFSTLTVSNMSPEDSSIYLCSVGERGLAGGPVGETQYFGPGTRLLVL.